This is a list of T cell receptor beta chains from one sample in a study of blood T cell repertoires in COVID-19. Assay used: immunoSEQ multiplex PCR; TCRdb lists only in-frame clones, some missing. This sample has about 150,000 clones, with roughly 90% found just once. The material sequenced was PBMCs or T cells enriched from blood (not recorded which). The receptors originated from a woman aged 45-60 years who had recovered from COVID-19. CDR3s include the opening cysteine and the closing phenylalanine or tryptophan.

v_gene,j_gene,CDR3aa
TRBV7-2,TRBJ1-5,CASSLPNQPQHF
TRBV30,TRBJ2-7,CAWSLTDYEQYF
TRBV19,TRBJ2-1,CASSVGQRAGNEQFF
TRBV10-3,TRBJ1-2,CAISFSDRPPYGYTF
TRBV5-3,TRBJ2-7,CARTPTVASATEQYF
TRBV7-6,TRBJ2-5,CASSLEGNVRGTQYF
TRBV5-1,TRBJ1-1,CASSSGVGYTEAFF
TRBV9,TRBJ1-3,CASSVEGQGLSGNTIYF
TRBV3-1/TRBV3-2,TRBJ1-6,CASSPKGGVGNSPLHF
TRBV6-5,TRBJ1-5,CASQWGQSNQPQHF
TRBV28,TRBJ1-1,CASSFYVGTRNTEAFF
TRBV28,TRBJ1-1,CASSRDRVTEAFF
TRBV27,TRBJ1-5,CASSLFGDQPQHF
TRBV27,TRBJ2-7,CASSSQSSGRWYEQYF
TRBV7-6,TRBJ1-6,CASSLGAGAGSPLHF
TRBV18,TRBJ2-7,CASSPGLADYEQYF
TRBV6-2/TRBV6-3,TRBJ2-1,CASSYGSTGGNEQFF
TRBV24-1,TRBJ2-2,CATSRTGFTGELFF
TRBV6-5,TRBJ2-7,CASSYGGEYEQYF
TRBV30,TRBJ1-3,CAWINKSGNTIYF
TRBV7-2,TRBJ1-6,CASSLVTANSPLHF
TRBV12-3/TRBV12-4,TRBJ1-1,CASSFGGNTEAFF
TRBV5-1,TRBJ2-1,CASSSGGWGNEQFF
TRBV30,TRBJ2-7,CAWSVEGTSSEYF
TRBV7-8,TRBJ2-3,CASSFSPADTQYF
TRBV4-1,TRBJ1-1,CASSQSYGQRNTEAFF
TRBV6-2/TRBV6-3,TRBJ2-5,CASSPIPGLAGGGETQYF
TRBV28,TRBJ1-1,CASSLGGETEAFF
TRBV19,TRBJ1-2,CASSIPTAGGGRTF